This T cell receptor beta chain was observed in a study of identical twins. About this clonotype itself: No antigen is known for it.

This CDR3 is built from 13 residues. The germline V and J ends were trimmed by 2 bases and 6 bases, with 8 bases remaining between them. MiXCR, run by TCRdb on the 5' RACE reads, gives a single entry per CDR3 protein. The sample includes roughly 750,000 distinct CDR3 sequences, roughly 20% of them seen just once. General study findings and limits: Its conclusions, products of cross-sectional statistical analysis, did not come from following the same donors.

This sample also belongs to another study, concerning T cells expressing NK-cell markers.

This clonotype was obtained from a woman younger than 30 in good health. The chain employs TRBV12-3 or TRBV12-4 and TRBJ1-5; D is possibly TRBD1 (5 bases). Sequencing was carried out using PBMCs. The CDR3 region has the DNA TGTGCCAGCAGTTTAAGGGGTCTTCAGCCCCAGCATTTT. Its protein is CASSLRGLQPQHF.